This is a list of T cell receptor beta chains from one sample in a study of blood T cells in healthy people across ages. TCRdb recomputed calls from the 5' RACE reads with MiXCR, one row per CDR3 protein. Of more than 800,000 distinct CDR3 sequences listed, under 55% were seen once; the top ten hold approximately 20%. The sequenced sample consisted of blood. The source is a woman in her sixties or seventies in good health. Each CDR3 is given with its conserved first and last residue. Fields, in order: V gene, J gene, clone size, CDR3 protein. Only some rows state a clone size, as once, few, many or a class for expanded clones.

TRBV20-1	TRBJ2-7	.	CSARVPASPYEQYF
TRBV24-1	TRBJ2-2	few	CATSDPGSTGELFF
TRBV30	TRBJ2-1	once	CAWGTGTSGRHEQFF
TRBV12-3/TRBV12-4	TRBJ2-7	.	CASSTAGTIDEQYF
TRBV2	TRBJ1-2	once	CASSGWSYGYTF
TRBV5-6	TRBJ1-5	few	CASSRGGNQPQHF
TRBV10-3	TRBJ2-3	.	CAISLSGSTDTQYF
TRBV27	TRBJ2-3	.	CASSFGNTDTQYF
TRBV11-2	TRBJ2-7	few	CASRGLAGPYEQYF
TRBV21-1	TRBJ1-4	few	CASSKGGQRNEKLFF
TRBV12-3/TRBV12-4	TRBJ1-5	once	CASSNIQGSNQPQHF
TRBV7-2	TRBJ1-1	once	CASSPAGLPTTEAFF
TRBV20-1	TRBJ2-1	.	CSARDAGTSGMSDEQFF
TRBV6-5	.	.	CASSQSPQTQYF
TRBV25-1	TRBJ2-3	.	CASSSPRGGTDTQYF
TRBV3-1	TRBJ2-5	.	CASSRNLGQGQETQYF
TRBV11-2	TRBJ2-7	few	CASSLTLAGEHEQYF
TRBV29-1	TRBJ2-2	few	CSVYNTGELFF
TRBV7-2	TRBJ1-6	.	CASSLVGGSPPHF
TRBV6-2/TRBV6-3	TRBJ2-3	few	CASSHPPGLAGDTQYF
TRBV24-1	TRBJ2-5	.	CAASDQQGWETQYF
TRBV15	TRBJ1-2	few	CATSRVPTSNYGYTF
TRBV7-9	TRBJ2-3	few	CASSLIREGVYTQYF
TRBV4-1	TRBJ2-7	.	CASSQAGEAGGRYEQYF
TRBV12-3/TRBV12-4	TRBJ2-5	few	CASRDGGLGETQYF
TRBV20-1	TRBJ1-2	.	CSAPDRGSGRGYGYTF
TRBV20-1	TRBJ1-1	once	CSAVQGALNTEAFF
TRBV15	TRBJ2-1	.	CATTSSRGSYNEQFF
TRBV20-1	TRBJ2-7	.	CGARGETAYEQYF
TRBV2	TRBJ2-2	few	CASRYTGELFF
TRBV28	TRBJ2-6	.	CASSPLSGLGANVLTF
TRBV9	TRBJ2-1	many	CASSVGLASYNEQFF
TRBV20-1	TRBJ2-5	many	CSARDSRFRRLAGRETQYF
TRBV12-3/TRBV12-4	TRBJ2-5	.	CASSLALGRGAQETQYF
TRBV5-6	TRBJ2-1	few	CASSLWGGTGDEQFF
TRBV20-1	TRBJ2-7	.	CSAGRDSRIYEQYF
TRBV7-2	TRBJ2-7	many	CASSLAGTVSYEQYF
TRBV10-3	.	.	CAISENFREGYNEQYF
TRBV12-5	TRBJ1-6	.	CASGSAGPGPGLNSPLHF
TRBV24-1	TRBJ1-5	many	CATSPGGVGQPQHF
TRBV2	TRBJ2-3	few	CASTPREDTPSTDTQYF
TRBV2	TRBJ2-1	few	CASSDRLAASGEQFF
TRBV12-3/TRBV12-4	TRBJ1-6	.	CASRPTGSPLHF
TRBV27	TRBJ2-3	.	CASSPIRQAGVTDTQYF
TRBV5-1	TRBJ2-1	few	CASSLGPTSIDEQFF
TRBV6-6	TRBJ1-1	.	CASRPGRVNTEAFF
TRBV7-9	TRBJ2-5	.	CASRQGTAQETQYF
TRBV20-1	TRBJ2-5	few	CSATRVGVQETQYF
TRBV29-1	.	once	CSIEVRGRETQYF
TRBV20-1	TRBJ2-1	.	CSARPGQQETQFF
TRBV5-1	TRBJ2-1	.	CASSFGASGRGGSNEQFF
TRBV27	TRBJ2-3	.	CASRTPYSADTQYF
TRBV20-1	TRBJ2-7	.	CSARGTVFPYEQYF